This T cell receptor beta chain stems from a study of T-cell reconstitution after alpha-beta-depleted transplantation in children. Using unique molecular identifiers, the investigators prepared the TCRbeta library. Using its own MiXCR run on the PCR reads, TCRdb lists one record per CDR3 protein. The sample shows 360,000 or so distinct CDR3 sequences, over 20% of them seen only once. Germline V gene data show CDR1 as SGHVS and CDR2 as FQNEAQ. Germline trimming cut 4 bases from V and 6 bases from J; bases unmatched to any gene: 7. This CDR3 has 15 residues. The V gene is TRBV7-8, the J gene TRBJ1-5; TRBD1 aligns across 9 bases. The sequence derives from a human donor who donated a stem cell graft to a child with acute myeloid leukemia. Source: PBMCs from the stem cell graft donor, taken from the stem cell graft. In nucleotides, the CDR3 is TGTGCCAGCAGCTCAGGGACAGGGACAGGTCAGCCCCAGCATTTT. Translated: CASSSGTGTGQPQHF.